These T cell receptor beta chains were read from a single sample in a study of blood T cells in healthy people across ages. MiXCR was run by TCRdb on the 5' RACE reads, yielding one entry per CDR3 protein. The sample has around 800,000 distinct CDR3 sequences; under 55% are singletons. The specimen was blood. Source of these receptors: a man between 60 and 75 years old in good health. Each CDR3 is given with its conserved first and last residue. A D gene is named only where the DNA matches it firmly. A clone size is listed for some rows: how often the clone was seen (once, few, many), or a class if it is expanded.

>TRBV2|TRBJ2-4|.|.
CASSEALRTIKKQYF
TGTGCCAGCAGTGAAGCGCTTCGGACTATAAAAAAGCAGTACTTC
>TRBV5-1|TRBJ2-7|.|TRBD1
CASSPGTGFEQYF
TGCGCCAGCAGCCCTGGGACAGGGTTCGAGCAGTACTTC
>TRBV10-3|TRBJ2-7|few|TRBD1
CASSTGTGVQEQYF
TGTGCCAGCTCCACCGGGACAGGGGTACAGGAGCAGTACTTC
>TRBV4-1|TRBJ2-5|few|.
CASSQGARTNQETQYF
TGCGCCAGCAGCCAAGGGGCTAGGACCAACCAAGAGACCCAGTACTTC
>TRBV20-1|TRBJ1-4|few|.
CSARSLGAREKLFF
TGCAGTGCTAGGTCTCTGGGGGCCAGAGAAAAACTGTTTTTT
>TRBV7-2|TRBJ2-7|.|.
CASSPPGSAYEQYF
TGTGCCAGCAGCCCCCCCGGGTCCGCCTACGAGCAGTACTTC
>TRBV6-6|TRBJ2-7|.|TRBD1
CAGSYTQGAWGEQYF
TGTGCCGGCAGTTACACGCAGGGGGCTTGGGGCGAGCAGTACTTC
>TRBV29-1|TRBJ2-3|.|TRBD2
CSALVAGLGDTQYF
TGCAGCGCCCTCGTAGCGGGCCTCGGGGATACGCAGTATTTT
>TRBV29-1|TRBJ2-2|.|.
CSVEGPGRPGELFF
TGCAGCGTTGAAGGGCCAGGCCGGCCCGGGGAGCTGTTTTTT
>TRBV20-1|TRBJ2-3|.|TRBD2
CSASLAGTDTQYF
TGCAGTGCTAGTCTAGCGGGGACAGATACGCAGTATTTT
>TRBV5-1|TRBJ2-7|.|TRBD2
CASSLGDYEHYEQYF
TGCGCCAGCAGCTTGGGGGACTATGAACACTACGAGCAGTACTTC
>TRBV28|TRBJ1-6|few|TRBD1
CASRTGGTPLHF
TGTGCCAGCAGGACAGGGGGTACACCCCTCCACTTT
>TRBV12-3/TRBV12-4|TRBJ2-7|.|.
CASNRGGGAAEQYF
TGTGCCAGCAACCGTGGGGGCGGGGCGGCCGAGCAGTACTTC
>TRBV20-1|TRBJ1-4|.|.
CSARGLGGLEKLFF
TGCAGTGCTAGAGGCCTAGGGGGGTTGGAAAAACTGTTTTTT
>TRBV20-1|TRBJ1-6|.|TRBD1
CSARDVIRGTESSYNSPLHF
TGCAGTGCTAGAGACGTTATCCGGGGGACAGAGAGCTCCTATAATTCACCCCTCCACTTT
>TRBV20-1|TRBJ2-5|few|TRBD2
CSARDPASGGLQETQYF
TGCAGTGCTAGAGATCCGGCTAGCGGGGGGCTTCAAGAGACCCAGTACTTC
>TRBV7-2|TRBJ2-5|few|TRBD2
CASSLAAGGYQETQYF
TGTGCCAGCAGCTTAGCTGCGGGGGGGTACCAAGAGACCCAGTACTTC
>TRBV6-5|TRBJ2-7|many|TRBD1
CASSPGTGSYEQYF
TGTGCCAGCTCACCTGGGACAGGGTCCTACGAGCAGTACTTC
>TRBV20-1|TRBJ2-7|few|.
CSARVPGGEQYF
TGCAGTGCTAGAGTCCCGGGTGGCGAGCAGTACTTC
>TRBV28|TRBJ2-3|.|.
CASSPNRVGPGDTQYF
TGTGCCAGCAGCCCCAACCGGGTGGGACCCGGGGATACGCAGTATTTT
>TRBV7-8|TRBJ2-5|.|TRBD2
CASSIRTSAQETQYF
TGTGCCAGCAGCATAAGGACTAGCGCGCAAGAGACCCAGTACTTC
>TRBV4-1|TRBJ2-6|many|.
CASSQGAGSGANVLTF
TGCGCCAGCAGCCAAGGAGCCGGCTCTGGGGCCAACGTCCTGACTTTC
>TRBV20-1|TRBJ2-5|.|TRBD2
CSGKGLAAQETQYF
TGCAGTGGGAAGGGACTAGCGGCTCAAGAGACCCAGTACTTC
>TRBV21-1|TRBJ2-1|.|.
CASSILWEGTSGDNEQFF
TGTGCCAGCAGCATCCTCTGGGAGGGGACTAGCGGAGACAATGAGCAGTTCTTC
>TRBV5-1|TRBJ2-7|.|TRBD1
CASSTARQGTYEQYF
TGCGCCAGCAGCACAGCGAGACAGGGAACCTACGAGCAGTACTTC
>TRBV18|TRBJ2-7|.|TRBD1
CASSPGGQTTYEQYF
TGTGCCAGCTCACCAGGGGGACAGACTACCTACGAGCAGTACTTC
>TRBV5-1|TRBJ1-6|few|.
CASRSSYNSPLHF
TGCGCCAGCAGGTCCAGCTATAATTCACCCCTCCACTTT
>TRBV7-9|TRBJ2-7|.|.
CASSSRDRDYEQYF
TGTGCCAGCAGCTCCCGGGACCGAGACTACGAGCAGTACTTC
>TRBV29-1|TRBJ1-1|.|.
CSVVFRSGRPAFF
TGCAGCGTTGTGTTTCGTAGTGGGAGGCCAGCTTTCTTT
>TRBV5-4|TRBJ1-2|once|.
CACSPLGANYGYTF
TGTGCCTGCAGTCCTCTTGGGGCTAACTATGGCTACACCTTC
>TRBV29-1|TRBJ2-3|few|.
CSVLGSSTDTQYF
TGCAGCGTTTTAGGGTCTAGCACAGATACGCAGTATTTT
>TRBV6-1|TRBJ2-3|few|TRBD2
CASSRTSGHTQYF
TGTGCCAGCTCCCGAACTAGCGGACATACGCAGTATTTT
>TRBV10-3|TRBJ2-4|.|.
CAISDRPGSIQYF
TGTGCCATCAGTGACAGGCCGGGGAGCATTCAGTACTTC
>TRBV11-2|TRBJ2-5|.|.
CASSLGTAYTQETQYF
TGTGCCAGCAGCTTGGGGACGGCTTACACTCAAGAGACCCAGTACTTC
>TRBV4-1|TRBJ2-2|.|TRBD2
CASSYRLAGGFTGELFF
TGCGCCAGCAGCTACAGACTAGCGGGGGGGTTCACCGGGGAGCTGTTTTTT
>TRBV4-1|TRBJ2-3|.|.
CAGSQDIIDTQYF
TGCGCCGGCAGCCAAGACATTATTGATACGCAGTATTTT
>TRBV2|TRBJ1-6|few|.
CASGGSSYNSPLHF
TGTGCCAGCGGGGGCAGCTCCTATAATTCACCCCTCCACTTT
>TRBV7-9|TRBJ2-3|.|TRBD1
CASSSQGATDTQYF
TGTGCCAGCAGCTCACAGGGGGCAACAGATACGCAGTATTTT
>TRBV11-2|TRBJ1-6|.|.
CASSLWRTEPLHF
TGTGCCAGCAGCTTATGGCGCACCGAACCCCTCCACTTT
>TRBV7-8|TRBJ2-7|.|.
CASNSKGRLNEQYF
TGTGCCAGCAACTCCAAGGGGAGACTAAACGAGCAGTACTTC
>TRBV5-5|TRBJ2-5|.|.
CASSLGTASYQETQYF
TGTGCCAGCAGCTTGGGGACAGCTTCGTACCAAGAGACCCAGTACTTC
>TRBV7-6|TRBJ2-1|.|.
CASSPNVPGGRYNEQFF
TGTGCCAGCAGCCCCAATGTTCCCGGGGGCCGCTACAATGAGCAGTTCTTC
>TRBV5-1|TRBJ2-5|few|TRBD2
CASRTSGVNEQYF
TGCGCCAGCAGGACTAGCGGGGTGAATGAGCAGTACTTC
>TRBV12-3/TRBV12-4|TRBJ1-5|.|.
CASGRIGNQPQHF
TGTGCCAGCGGGAGAATAGGGAATCAGCCCCAGCATTTT
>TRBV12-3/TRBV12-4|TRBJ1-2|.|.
CASSIPGTAGYTF
TGTGCCAGCAGCATACCAGGAACGGCTGGCTACACCTTC
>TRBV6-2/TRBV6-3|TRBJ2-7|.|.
CASRGLEGGGYEQYF
TGTGCCAGCAGGGGTCTTGAAGGGGGAGGATACGAGCAGTACTTC
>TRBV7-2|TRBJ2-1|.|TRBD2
CASSSLLAGGASSYNEQFF
TGTGCCAGCAGCTCCCTACTAGCGGGGGGGGCCAGCTCCTACAATGAGCAGTTCTTC
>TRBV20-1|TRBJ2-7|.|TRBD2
CSAPAGGSYEQYF
TGCAGTGCTCCAGCGGGGGGTTCCTACGAGCAGTACTTC
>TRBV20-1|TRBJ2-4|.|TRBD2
CSAEATSGKNIQYF
TGCAGTGCTGAAGCGACTAGCGGCAAAAACATTCAGTACTTC
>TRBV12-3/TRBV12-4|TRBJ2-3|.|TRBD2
CASNLAGGDTQYF
TGTGCCAGCAACCTAGCGGGTGGAGATACGCAGTATTTT
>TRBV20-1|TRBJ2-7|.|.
CSARLGWDEQYF
TGCAGTGCCCGACTTGGGTGGGACGAGCAGTACTTC